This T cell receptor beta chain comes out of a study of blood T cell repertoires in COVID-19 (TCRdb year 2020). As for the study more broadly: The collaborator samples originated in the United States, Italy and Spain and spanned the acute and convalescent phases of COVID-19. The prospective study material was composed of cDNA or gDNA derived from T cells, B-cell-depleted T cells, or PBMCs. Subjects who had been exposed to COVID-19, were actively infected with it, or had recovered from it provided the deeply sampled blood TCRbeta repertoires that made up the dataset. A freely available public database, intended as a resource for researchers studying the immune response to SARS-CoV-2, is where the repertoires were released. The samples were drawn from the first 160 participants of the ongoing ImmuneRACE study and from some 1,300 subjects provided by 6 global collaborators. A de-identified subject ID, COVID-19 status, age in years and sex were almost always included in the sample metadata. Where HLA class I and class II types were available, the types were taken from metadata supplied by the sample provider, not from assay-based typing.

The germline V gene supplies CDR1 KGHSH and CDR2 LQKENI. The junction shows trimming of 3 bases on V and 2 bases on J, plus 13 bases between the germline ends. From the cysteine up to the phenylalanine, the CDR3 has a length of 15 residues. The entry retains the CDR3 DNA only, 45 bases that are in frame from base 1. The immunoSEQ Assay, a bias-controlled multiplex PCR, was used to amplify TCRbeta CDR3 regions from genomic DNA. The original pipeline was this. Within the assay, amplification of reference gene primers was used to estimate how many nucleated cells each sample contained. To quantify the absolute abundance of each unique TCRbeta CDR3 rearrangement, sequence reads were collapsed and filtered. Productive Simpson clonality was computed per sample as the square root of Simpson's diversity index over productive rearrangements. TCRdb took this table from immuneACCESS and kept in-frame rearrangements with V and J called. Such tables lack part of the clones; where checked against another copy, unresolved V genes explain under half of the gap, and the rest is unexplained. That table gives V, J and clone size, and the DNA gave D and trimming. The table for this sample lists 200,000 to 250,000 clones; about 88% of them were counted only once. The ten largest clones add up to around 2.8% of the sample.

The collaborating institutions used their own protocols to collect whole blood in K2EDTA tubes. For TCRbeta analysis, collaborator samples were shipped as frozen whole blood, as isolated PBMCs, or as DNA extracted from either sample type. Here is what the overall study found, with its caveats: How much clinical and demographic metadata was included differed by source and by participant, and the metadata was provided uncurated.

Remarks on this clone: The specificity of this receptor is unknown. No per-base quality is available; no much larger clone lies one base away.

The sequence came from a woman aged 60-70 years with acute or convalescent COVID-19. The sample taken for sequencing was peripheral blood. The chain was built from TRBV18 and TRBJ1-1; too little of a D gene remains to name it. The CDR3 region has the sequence CASSPMGSGNTEAFF. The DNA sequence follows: TGTGCCAGCTCACCGATGGGCAGCGGAAACACTGAAGCTTTCTTT.